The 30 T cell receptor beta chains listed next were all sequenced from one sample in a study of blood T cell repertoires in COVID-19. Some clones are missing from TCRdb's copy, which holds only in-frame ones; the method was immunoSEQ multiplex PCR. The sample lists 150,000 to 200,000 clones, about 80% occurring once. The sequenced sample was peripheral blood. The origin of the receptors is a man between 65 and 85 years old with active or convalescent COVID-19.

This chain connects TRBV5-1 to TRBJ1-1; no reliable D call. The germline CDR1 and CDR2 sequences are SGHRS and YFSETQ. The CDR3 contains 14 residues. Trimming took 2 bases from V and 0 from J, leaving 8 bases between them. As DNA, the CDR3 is TGCGCCAGCAGCTTTGACACGGTGAACACTGAAGCTTTCTTT. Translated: CASSFDTVNTEAFF.

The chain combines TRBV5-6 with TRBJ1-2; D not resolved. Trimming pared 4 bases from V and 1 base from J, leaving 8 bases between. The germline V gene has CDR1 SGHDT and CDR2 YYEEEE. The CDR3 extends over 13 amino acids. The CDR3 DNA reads TGTGCCAGCAGCCCGGGAATTAACTATGGCTACACCTTC. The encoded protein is CASSPGINYGYTF.

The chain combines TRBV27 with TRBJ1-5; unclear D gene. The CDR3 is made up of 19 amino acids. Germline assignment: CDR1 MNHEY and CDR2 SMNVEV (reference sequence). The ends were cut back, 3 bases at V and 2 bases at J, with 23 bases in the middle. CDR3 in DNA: TGTGCCAGCAGTTTCAGAGGGCCTGCCACCATGGGTGGCAATCAGCCCCAGCATTTT. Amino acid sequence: CASSFRGPATMGGNQPQHF.

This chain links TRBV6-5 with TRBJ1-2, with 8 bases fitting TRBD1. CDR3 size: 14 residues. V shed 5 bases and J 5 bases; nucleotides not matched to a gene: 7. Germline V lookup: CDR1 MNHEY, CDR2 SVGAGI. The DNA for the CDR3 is TGTGCCAGCAGTACCGGACAGGGTTATTATGGCTACACCTTC. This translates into CASSTGQGYYGYTF.

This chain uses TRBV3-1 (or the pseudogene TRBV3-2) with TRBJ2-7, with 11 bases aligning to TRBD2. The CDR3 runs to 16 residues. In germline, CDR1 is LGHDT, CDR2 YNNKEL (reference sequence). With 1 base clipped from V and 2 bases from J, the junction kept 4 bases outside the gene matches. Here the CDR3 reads CASSQAGTSGTYEQYF. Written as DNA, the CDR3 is TGTGCCAGCAGCCAAGCAGGGACTAGCGGCACCTACGAGCAGTACTTC.

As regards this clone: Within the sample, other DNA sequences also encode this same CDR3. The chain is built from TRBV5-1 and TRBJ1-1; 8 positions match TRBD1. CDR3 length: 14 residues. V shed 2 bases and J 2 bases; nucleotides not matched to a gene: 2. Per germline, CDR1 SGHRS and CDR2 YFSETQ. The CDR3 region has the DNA TGCGCCAGCAGCTTCGGACAGGGAAACACTGAAGCTTTCTTT. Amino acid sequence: CASSFGQGNTEAFF.

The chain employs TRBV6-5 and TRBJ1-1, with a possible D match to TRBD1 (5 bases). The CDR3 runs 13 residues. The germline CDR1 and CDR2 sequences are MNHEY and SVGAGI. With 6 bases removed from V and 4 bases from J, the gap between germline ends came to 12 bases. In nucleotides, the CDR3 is TGTGCCAGCAGCCTCGGAAGGGGCACTGAAGCTTTCTTT. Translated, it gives CASSLGRGTEAFF.

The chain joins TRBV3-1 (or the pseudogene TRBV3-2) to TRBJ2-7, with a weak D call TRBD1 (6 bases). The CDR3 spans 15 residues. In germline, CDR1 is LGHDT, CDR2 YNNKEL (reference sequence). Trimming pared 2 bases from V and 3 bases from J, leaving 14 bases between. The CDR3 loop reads CASSQYRVDFYEQYF. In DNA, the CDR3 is TGTGCCAGCAGCCAATACAGGGTGGATTTCTACGAGCAGTACTTC.

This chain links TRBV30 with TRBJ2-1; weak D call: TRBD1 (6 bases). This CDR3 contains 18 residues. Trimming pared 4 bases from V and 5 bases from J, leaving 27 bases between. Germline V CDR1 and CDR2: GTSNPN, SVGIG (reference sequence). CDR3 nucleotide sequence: TGTGCCTGGACCCGATCTAGACAGGTCCATTTCTTTCACAATGAGCAGTTCTTC. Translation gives CAWTRSRQVHFFHNEQFF.

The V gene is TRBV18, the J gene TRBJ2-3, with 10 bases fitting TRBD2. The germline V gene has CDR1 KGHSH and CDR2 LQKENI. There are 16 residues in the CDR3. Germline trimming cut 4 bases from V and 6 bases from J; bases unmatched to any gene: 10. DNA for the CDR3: TGTGCCAGCTCACACCGCAGCGGGAGGGCCGGTGATACGCAGTATTTT. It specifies CASSHRSGRAGDTQYF.

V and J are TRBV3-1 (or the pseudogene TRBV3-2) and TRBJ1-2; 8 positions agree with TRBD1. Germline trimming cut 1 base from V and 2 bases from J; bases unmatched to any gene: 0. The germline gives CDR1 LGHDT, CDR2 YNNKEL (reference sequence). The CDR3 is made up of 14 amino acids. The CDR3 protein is CASSQGTGNYGYTF. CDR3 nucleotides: TGTGCCAGCAGCCAAGGGACAGGGAACTATGGCTACACCTTC.

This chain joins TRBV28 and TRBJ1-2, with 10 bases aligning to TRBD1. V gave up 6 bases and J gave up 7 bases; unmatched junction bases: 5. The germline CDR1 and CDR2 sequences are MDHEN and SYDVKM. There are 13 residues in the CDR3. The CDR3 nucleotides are TGTGCCAGCAGGACCGGGACAGGGGTTGGCTACACCTTC. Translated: CASRTGTGVGYTF.

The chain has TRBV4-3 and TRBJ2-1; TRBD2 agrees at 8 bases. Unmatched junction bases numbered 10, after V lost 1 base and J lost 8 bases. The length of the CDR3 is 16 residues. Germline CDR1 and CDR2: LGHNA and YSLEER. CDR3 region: CASSQGIAGGWYEQFF. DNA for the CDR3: TGCGCCAGCAGCCAAGGGATTGCGGGAGGTTGGTATGAGCAGTTCTTC.

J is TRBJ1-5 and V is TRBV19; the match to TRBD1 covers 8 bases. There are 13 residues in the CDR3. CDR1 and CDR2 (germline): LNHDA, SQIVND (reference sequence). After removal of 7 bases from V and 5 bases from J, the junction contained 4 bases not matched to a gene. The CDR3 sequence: CASNGQGYQPQHF. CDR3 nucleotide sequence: TGTGCCAGTAATGGACAGGGTTATCAGCCCCAGCATTTT.

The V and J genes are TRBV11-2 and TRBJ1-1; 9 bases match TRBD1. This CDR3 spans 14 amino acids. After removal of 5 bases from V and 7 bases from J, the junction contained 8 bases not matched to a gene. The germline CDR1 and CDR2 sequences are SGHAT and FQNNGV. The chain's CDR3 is CASSQGQGGSEAFF. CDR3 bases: TGTGCCAGCAGCCAGGGACAGGGCGGGAGTGAAGCTTTCTTT.

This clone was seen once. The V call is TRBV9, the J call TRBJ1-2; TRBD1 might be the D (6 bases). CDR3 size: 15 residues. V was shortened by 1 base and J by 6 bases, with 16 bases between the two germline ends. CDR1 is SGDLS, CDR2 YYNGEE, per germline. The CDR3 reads CASSVLQTGGNGYTF. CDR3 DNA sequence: TGTGCCAGCAGCGTACTACAGACAGGAGGAAATGGCTACACCTTC. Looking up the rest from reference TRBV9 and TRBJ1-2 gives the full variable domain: DSGVTQTPKHLITATGQRVTLRCSPRSGDLSVYWYQQSLDQGLQFLIQYYNGEERAKGNILERFSAQQFPDLHSELNLSSLELGDSALYFCASSVLQTGGNGYTFGSGTRLTVV.

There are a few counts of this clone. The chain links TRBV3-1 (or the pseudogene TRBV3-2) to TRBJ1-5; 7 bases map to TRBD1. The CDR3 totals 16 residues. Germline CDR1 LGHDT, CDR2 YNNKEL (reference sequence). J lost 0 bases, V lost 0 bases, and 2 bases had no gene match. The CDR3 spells CASSQDSGGSNQPQHF. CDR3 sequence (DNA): TGTGCCAGCAGCCAAGATTCAGGGGGTAGCAATCAGCCCCAGCATTTT.

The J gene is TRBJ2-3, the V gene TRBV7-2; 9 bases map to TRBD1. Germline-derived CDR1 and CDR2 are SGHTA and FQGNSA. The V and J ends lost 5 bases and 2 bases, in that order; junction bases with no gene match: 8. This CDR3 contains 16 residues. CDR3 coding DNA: TGTGCCAGCAGCAAATTCCGGGACAGGGACACAGATACGCAGTATTTT. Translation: CASSKFRDRDTDTQYF. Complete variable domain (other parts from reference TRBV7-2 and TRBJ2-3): GAGVSQSPSNKVTEKGKDVELRCDPISGHTALYWYRQSLGQGLEFLIYFQGNSAPDKSGLPSDRFSAERTGGSVSTLTIQRTQQEDSAVYLCASSKFRDRDTDTQYFGPGTRLTVL.

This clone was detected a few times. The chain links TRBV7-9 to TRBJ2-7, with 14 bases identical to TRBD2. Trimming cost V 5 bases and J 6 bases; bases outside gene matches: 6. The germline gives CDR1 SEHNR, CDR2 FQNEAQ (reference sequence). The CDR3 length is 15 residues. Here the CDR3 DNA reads TGTGCCAGCAGCCATGGGACTAGCGGGAGTCTCGAGCAGTACTTC. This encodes CASSHGTSGSLEQYF.

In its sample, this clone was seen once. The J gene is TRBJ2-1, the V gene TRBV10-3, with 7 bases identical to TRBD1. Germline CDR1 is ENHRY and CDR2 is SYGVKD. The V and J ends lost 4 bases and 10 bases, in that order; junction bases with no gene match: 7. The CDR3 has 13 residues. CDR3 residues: CAISVGDSMEQFF. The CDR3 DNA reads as TGTGCCATCAGTGTGGGGGACAGTATGGAGCAGTTCTTC.

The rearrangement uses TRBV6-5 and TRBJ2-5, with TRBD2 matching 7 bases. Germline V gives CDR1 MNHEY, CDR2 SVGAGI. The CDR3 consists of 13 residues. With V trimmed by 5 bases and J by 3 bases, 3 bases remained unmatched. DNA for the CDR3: TGTGCCAGCAGTAGGAGCGGGAAAGAGACCCAGTACTTC. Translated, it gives CASSRSGKETQYF.

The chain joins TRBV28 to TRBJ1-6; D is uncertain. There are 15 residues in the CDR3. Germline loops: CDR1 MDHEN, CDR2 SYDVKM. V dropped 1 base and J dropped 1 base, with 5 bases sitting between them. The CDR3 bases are TGTGCCAGCAGTTTATACAGATCCTATAATTCACCCCTCCACTTT. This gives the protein CASSLYRSYNSPLHF.

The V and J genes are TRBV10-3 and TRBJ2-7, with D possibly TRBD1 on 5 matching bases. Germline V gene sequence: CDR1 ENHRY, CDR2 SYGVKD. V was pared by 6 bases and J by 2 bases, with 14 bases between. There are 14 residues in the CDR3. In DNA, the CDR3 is TGTGCCATCAGATCGTCAGGGCAGGCCTACGAGCAGTACTTC. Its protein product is CAIRSSGQAYEQYF.

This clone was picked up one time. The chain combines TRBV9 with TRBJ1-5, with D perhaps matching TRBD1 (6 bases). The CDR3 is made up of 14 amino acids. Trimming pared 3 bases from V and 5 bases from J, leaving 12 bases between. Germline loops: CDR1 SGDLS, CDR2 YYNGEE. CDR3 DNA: TGTGCCAGCAGCGCTGGGACAAGGGATCAGCCCCAGCATTTT. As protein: CASSAGTRDQPQHF.

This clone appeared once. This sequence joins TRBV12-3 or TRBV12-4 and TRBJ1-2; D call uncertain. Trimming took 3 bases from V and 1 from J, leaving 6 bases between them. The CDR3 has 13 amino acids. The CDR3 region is CASSFSFNYGYTF. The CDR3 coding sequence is TGTGCCAGCAGTTTTTCCTTTAACTATGGCTACACCTTC.

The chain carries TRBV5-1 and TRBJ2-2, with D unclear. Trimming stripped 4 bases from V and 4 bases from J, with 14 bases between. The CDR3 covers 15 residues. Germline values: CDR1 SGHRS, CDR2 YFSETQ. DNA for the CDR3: TGCGCCAGCAGCCCCACGGCGGTTGGCACCGGGGAGCTGTTTTTT. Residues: CASSPTAVGTGELFF.

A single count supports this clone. CDR3 DNA: TGTGCCACCAGCAGAGAGTACTACAATGAGCAGTTCTTC. Translated: CATSREYYNEQFF. V and J are TRBV15 and TRBJ2-1; no firm D call. V was pared by 0 bases and J by 3 bases, with 3 bases between. The CDR3 totals 13 residues. Germline V gives CDR1 LNHNV, CDR2 YYDKDF (reference sequence).

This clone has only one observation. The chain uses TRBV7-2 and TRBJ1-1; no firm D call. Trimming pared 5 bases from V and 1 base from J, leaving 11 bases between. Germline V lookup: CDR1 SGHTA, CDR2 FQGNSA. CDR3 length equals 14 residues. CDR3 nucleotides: TGTGCCAGCAGCCTTGACCCGGGGAACACTGAAGCTTTCTTT. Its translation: CASSLDPGNTEAFF.

CDR3 in amino acids: CASSYWSQRTDTQYF. The CDR3 DNA follows: TGTGCCAGCAGTTATTGGTCACAGCGCACAGATACGCAGTATTTT. This chain joins TRBV6-2 or TRBV6-3 and TRBJ2-3; unclear D gene. CDR3 length: 15 residues. V gave up 3 bases and J gave up 1 base, with 11 bases separating them. CDR1 and CDR2 (germline): MNHEY, SVGEGT.

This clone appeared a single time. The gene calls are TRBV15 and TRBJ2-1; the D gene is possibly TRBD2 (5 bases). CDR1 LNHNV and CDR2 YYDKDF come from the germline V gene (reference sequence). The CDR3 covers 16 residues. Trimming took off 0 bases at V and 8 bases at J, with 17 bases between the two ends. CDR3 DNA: TGTGCCACCAGCAGAGATCGGTCGGGAATGGGGTATGAGCAGTTCTTC. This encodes CATSRDRSGMGYEQFF. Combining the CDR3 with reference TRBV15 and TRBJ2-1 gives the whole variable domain DAMVIQNPRYQVTQFGKPVTLSCSQTLNHNVMYWYQQKSSQAPKLLFHYYDKDFNNEADTPDNFQSRRPNTSFCFLDIRSPGLGDTAMYLCATSRDRSGMGYEQFFGPGTRLTVL.